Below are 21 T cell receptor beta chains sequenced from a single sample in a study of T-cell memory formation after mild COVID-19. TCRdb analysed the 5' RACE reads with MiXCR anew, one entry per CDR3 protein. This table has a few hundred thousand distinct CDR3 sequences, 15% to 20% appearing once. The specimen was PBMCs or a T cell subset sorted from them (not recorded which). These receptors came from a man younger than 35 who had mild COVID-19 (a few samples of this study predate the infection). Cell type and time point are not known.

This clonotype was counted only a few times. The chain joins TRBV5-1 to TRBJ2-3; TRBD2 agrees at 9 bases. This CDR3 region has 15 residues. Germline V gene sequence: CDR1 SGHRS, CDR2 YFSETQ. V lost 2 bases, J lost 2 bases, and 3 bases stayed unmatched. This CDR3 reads CASSFLAGHTDTQYF. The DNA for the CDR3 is TGCGCCAGCAGCTTTCTAGCGGGACACACAGATACGCAGTATTTT.

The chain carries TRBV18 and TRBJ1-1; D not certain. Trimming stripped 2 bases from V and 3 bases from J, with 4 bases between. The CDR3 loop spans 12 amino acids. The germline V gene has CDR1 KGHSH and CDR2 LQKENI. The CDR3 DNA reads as TGTGCCAGCTCACCAATCCACACTGAAGCTTTCTTT. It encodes CASSPIHTEAFF.

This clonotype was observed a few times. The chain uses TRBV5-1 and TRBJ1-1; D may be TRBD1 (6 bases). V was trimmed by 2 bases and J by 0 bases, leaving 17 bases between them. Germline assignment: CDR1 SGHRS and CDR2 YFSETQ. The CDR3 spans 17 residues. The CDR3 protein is CASSLERTDIMNTEAFF. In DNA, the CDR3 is TGCGCCAGCAGCTTAGAACGGACAGACATTATGAACACTGAAGCTTTCTTT. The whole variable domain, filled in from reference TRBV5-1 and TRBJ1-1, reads KAGVTQTPRYLIKTRGQQVTLSCSPISGHRSVSWYQQTPGQGLQFLFEYFSETQRNKGNFPGRFSGRQFSNSRSEMNVSTLELGDSALYLCASSLERTDIMNTEAFFGQGTRLTVV.

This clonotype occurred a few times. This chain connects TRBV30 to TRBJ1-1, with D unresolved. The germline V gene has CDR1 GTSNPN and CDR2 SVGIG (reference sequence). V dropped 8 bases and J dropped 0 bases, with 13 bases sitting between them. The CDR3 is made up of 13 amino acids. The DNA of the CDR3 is TGTGCCGGTTCACAGAATATGAACACTGAAGCTTTCTTT. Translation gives CAGSQNMNTEAFF.

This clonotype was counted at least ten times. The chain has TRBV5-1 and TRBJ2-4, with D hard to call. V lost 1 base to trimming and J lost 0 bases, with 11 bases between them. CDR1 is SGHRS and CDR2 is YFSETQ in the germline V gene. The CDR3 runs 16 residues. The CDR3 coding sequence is TGCGCCAGCAGCTTGATTAGACCTGTAGCCAAAAACATTCAGTACTTC. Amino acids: CASSLIRPVAKNIQYF.

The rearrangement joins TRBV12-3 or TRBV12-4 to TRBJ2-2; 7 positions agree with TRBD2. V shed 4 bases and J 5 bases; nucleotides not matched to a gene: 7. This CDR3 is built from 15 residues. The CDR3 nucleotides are TGTGCCAGCAGTTCCTCCGGGACTATGACCGGGGAGCTGTTTTTT. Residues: CASSSSGTMTGELFF.

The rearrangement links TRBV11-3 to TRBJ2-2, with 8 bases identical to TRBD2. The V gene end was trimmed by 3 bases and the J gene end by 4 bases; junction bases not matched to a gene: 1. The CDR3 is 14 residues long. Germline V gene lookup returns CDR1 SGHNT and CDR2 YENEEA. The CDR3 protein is CASSLGLVTGELFF. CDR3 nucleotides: TGTGCCAGCAGCTTGGGACTAGTCACCGGGGAGCTGTTTTTT.

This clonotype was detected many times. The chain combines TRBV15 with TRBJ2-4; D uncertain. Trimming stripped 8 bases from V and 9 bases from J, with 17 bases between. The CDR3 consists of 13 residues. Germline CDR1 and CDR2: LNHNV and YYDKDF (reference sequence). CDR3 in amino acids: CATCDPPSGIQYF. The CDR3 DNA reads TGTGCCACCTGCGACCCTCCCTCCGGCATTCAGTACTTC.

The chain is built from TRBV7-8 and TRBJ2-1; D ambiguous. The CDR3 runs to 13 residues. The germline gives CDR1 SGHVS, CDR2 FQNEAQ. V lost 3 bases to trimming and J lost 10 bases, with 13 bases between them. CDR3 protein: CASSLVVRAEQFF. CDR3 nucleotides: TGTGCCAGCAGCTTGGTAGTTAGAGCGGAGCAGTTCTTC.

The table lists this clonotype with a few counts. CDR3 residues: CASSPPGLAVNEQFF. The DNA for the CDR3 is TGTGCCAGCTCACCACCGGGACTAGCGGTCAATGAGCAGTTCTTC. The chain carries TRBV18 and TRBJ2-1; 11 bases map to TRBD2. The trim removed 0 bases at V and 6 bases at J, leaving 1 base unmatched. This CDR3 spans 15 amino acids. Germline V CDR1 and CDR2: KGHSH, LQKENI.

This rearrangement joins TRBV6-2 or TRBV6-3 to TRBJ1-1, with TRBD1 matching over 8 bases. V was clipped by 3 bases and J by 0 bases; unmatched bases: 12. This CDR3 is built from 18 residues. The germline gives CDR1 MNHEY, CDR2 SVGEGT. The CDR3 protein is CASSYLLGQGLMNTEAFF. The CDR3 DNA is TGTGCCAGCAGTTATCTTCTAGGACAGGGATTAATGAACACTGAAGCTTTCTTT.

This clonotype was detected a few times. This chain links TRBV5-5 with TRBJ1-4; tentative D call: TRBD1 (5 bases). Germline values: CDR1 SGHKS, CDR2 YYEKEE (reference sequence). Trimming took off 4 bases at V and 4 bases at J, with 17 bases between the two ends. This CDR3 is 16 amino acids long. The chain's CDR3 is CASSVGSHGGNEKLFF. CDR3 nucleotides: TGTGCCAGCAGCGTGGGATCCCACGGGGGTAATGAAAAACTGTTTTTT.

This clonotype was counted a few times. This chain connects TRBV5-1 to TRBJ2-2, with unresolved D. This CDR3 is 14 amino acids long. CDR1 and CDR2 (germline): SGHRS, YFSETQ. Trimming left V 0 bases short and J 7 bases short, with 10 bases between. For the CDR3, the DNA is TGCGCCAGCAGCTTGGCTAGGGTTGGCGGGGAGCTGTTTTTT. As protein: CASSLARVGGELFF.

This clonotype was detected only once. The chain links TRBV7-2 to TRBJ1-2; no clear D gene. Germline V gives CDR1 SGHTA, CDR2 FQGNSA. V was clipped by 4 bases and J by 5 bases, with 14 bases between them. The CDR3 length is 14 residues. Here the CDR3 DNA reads TGTGCCAGCAGCTCGTGGGGAAGCGGGTATGGCTACACCTTC. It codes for CASSSWGSGYGYTF.

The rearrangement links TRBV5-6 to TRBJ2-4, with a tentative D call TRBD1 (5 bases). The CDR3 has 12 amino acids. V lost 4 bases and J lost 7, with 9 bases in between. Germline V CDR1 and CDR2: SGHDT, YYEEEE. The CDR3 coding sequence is TGTGCCAGCAGCAAAAAGGGGAACATTCAGTACTTC. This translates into CASSKKGNIQYF.

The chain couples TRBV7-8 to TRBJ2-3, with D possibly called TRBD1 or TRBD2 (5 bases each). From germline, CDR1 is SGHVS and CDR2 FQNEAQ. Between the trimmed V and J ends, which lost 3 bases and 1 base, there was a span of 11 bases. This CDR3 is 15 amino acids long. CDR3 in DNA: TGTGCCAGCAGCTTTACCGGGACGGGCACAGATACGCAGTATTTT. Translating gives CASSFTGTGTDTQYF. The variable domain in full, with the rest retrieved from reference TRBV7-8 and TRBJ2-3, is GAGVSQSPRYKVAKRGQDVALRCDPISGHVSLFWYQQALGQGPEFLTYFQNEAQLDKSGLPSDRFFAERPEGSVSTLKIQRTQQEDSAVYLCASSFTGTGTDTQYFGPGTRLTVL.

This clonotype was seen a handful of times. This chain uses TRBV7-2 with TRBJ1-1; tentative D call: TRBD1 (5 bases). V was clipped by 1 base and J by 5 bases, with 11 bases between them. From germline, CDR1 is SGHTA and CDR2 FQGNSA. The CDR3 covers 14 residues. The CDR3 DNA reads TGTGCCAGCAGCTTAGTTTGGGGGAATACTGAAGCTTTCTTT. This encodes CASSLVWGNTEAFF.

The CDR3 DNA follows: TGCGCCAGCAGCTTGATAATACAAGAGACCCAGTACTTC. It translates to CASSLIIQETQYF. The rearrangement joins TRBV5-1 to TRBJ2-5; D ambiguous. CDR1 SGHRS and CDR2 YFSETQ come from the germline V gene. V shed 1 base and J shed 2 bases, with 6 bases lying between them. CDR3 length: 13 residues.

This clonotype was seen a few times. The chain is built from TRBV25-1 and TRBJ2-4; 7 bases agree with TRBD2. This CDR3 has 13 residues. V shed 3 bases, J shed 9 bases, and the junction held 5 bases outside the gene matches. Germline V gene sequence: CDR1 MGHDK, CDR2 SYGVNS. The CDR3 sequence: CASSEGGMFIQYF. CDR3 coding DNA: TGTGCCAGCAGTGAGGGGGGGATGTTCATTCAGTACTTC.

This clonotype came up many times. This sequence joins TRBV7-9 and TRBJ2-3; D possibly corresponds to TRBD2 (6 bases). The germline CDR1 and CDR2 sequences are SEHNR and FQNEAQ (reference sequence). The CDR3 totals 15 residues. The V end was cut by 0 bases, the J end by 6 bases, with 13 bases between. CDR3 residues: CASSLAGRNRDTQYF. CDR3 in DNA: TGTGCCAGCAGCTTAGCGGGGAGGAATAGGGATACGCAGTATTTT.

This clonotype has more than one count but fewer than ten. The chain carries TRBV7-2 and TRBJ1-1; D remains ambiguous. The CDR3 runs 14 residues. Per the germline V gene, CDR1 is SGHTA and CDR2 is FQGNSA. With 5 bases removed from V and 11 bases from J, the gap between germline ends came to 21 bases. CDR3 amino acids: CASSLVVRIERAFF. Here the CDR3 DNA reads TGTGCCAGCAGCCTGGTGGTGAGGATCGAGCGGGCTTTCTTT.